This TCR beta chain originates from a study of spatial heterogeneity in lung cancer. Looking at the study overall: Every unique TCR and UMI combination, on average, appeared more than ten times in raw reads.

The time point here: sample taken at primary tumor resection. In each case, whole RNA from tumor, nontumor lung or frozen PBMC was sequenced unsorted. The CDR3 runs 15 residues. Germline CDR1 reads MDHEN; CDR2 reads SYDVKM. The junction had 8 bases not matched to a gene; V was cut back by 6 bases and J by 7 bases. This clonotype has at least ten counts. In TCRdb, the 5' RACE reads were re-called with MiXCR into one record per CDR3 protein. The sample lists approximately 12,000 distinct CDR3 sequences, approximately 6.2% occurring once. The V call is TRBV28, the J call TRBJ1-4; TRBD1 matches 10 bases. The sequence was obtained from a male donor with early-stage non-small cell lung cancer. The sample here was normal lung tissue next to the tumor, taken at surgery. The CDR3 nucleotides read TGTGCCAGCAGCCTGAGGACAGGGGGGCGTGAAAAACTGTTTTTT. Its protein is CASSLRTGGREKLFF. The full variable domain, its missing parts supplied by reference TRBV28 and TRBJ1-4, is DVKVTQSSRYLVKRTGEKVFLECVQDMDHENMFWYRQDPGLGLRLIYFSYDVKMKEKGDIPEGYSVSREKKERFSLILESASTNQTSMYLCASSLRTGGREKLFFGSGTQLSVL.